Listed below are T cell receptor beta chains from one sample, sequenced in a study of Graves' ophthalmopathy and Graves' hyperthyroidism. One entry per CDR3 protein results from TCRdb running MiXCR on the multiplex PCR reads. The table includes 450,000 to 600,000 distinct CDR3 sequences, roughly 40% detected once. Material: peripheral blood or thyroid tissue (not recorded which). All receptors derive from an adult man with Graves' hyperthyroidism. CDR3s include the opening cysteine and the closing phenylalanine or tryptophan. D genes are given only for firm matches. The size field is filled for only some rows; it gives once, few, many or a size class.

>TRBV2|NA|15|NA|TRBJ1-2
CASSRGRQGINGYTF
TGTGCCAGCAGCCGTGGCCGGCAGGGGATTAATGGCTACACCTTC
>TRBV5-1|NA|15|many|TRBJ2-7
CASSVGSGGLYEQYF
TGCGCCAGCAGCGTCGGTTCTGGGGGGCTCTACGAGCAGTACTTC
>TRBV7-3|NA|15|few|TRBJ2-2
CASSLRPWGTGELFF
TGTGCCAGCAGCTTGCGCCCCTGGGGCACCGGGGAGCTGTTTTTT
>TRBV20-1|TRBD1|16|few|TRBJ1-3
CSATPLDRSSGNTIYF
TGCAGTGCTACTCCGTTGGACAGGAGCTCTGGAAACACCATATATTTT
>TRBV5-1|NA|15|NA|TRBJ1-2
CASSLDGGQVYGYTF
TGCGCCAGCAGCTTAGACGGGGGGCAGGTCTATGGCTACACCTTC
>TRBV9|NA|14|many|TRBJ2-6
CASSVTLGANVLTF
TGTGCCAGCAGCGTAACTCTGGGGGCCAACGTCCTGACTTTC
>TRBV7-9|NA|14|many|TRBJ1-1
CASSLAALNTEAFF
TGTGCCAGCAGCTTAGCAGCTTTGAACACTGAAGCTTTCTTT
>TRBV2|NA|14|NA|TRBJ2-3
CSSRAQENTDTQYF
TGTTCCAGCAGAGCACAGGAGAACACAGATACGCAGTATTTT
>TRBV7-2|NA|13|NA|TRBJ2-1
CASSLWGRGEQFF
TGTGCCAGCAGCCTGTGGGGACGTGGTGAGCAGTTCTTC
>TRBV5-5|NA|16|many|TRBJ1-1
CASSLGLVPRVTEAFF
TGTGCCAGCAGCCTGGGACTCGTACCCCGCGTCACTGAAGCTTTCTTT
>TRBV15|NA|15|many|TRBJ1-1
CATSRARLPNTEAFF
TGTGCCACCAGCAGAGCGAGGCTTCCGAACACTGAAGCTTTCTTT
>TRBV5-1|NA|12|NA|TRBJ1-2
CASSSVPAGYTF
TGTGCCAGCAGCTCAGTTCCAGCTGGCTACACCTTC
>TRBV6-5|NA|11|NA|TRBJ2-7
CACSHGYEQYF
TGTGCCTGCAGTCACGGGTACGAGCAGTACTTC
>TRBV2|TRBD2|13|many|TRBJ2-2
CASGGLAGWELFF
TGTGCCAGCGGAGGACTAGCGGGATGGGAGCTGTTTTTT
>TRBV28|NA|13|many|TRBJ1-5
CASSLSMGQPQHF
TGTGCCAGCAGTTTGTCGATGGGGCAGCCCCAGCATTTT
>TRBV2|NA|16|NA|TRBJ1-2
CASRGGGPGQGNGYTF
TGTGCCAGCAGGGGAGGAGGGCCGGGGCAGGGGAACGGCTACACCTTC
>TRBV7-9|NA|16|NA|TRBJ1-5
CASSLIGGTDNQPQHF
TGTGCCAGCAGTTTAATTGGGGGGACGGACAATCAGCCCCAGCATTTT
>TRBV9|NA|15|few|TRBJ1-1
CASSVGKTMNTEAFF
TGTGCCAGCAGCGTAGGGAAAACCATGAACACTGAAGCTTTCTTT
>TRBV7-8|TRBD2|16|NA|TRBJ2-3
CASRSASRGVLDTQYF
TGTGCCAGCAGGTCCGCTTCCCGGGGGGTGTTGGATACGCAGTATTTT
>TRBV29-1|NA|13|NA|TRBJ1-5
CSLGGGVYQPQHF
TGCAGCCTGGGCGGGGGGGTCTATCAGCCCCAGCATTTT
>TRBV7-9|NA|15|few|TRBJ2-7
CASSLVGQGGYEQYF
TGTGCCAGCAGCTTAGTAGGCCAGGGGGGCTACGAGCAGTACTTC
>TRBV6-5|NA|15|NA|TRBJ1-5
CASSRGTHWNQPQHF
TGTGCCAGCAGTCGTGGGACACACTGGAATCAGCCCCAGCATTTT
>TRBV29-1|NA|11|once|TRBJ2-7
CSTGSSYEQYF
TGCAGCACCGGGTCTAGCTACGAGCAGTACTTC
>TRBV7-2|NA|14|many|TRBJ2-7
CASTPGRHFYEQYF
TGTGCCAGCACCCCGGGACGCCACTTCTACGAGCAGTACTTC
>TRBV7-9|NA|13|many|TRBJ2-7
CASSFRDSYEQYF
TGTGCCAGCAGTTTTAGGGACTCCTACGAGCAGTACTTC
>TRBV6-1|NA|13|NA|TRBJ1-5
CASTPQQGQPQHF
TGTGCCAGCACTCCCCAGCAAGGGCAGCCCCAGCATTTT
>TRBV7-9|NA|14|NA|TRBJ1-1
CASSNDLRDTEAFF
TGTGCCAGCAGCAACGATTTGAGGGACACTGAAGCTTTCTTT
>TRBV19|NA|15|few|TRBJ1-3
CASSPLGLGGNTIYF
TGTGCCAGTAGCCCTTTGGGCCTGGGGGGAAACACCATATATTTT
>TRBV5-8|NA|14|NA|TRBJ1-5
CASSMTYSNQPQHF
TGTGCCAGCAGTATGACATATAGCAATCAGCCCCAGCATTTT
>TRBV25-1|TRBD1|15|once|TRBJ1-3
CASSESGTVGNTIYF
TGTGCCAGCAGTGAAAGCGGGACAGTCGGAAACACCATATATTTT
>TRBV7-4|NA|16|NA|TRBJ1-1
CANSRPKTRDNTEAFF
TGTGCCAACAGCCGGCCAAAAACCCGGGACAACACTGAAGCTTTCTTT
>TRBV24-1|TRBD1|17|NA|TRBJ2-7
CATRAPIGQGVRNEQYF
TGTGCCACCAGGGCCCCAATAGGACAGGGGGTTCGAAACGAGCAGTACTTC
>TRBV10-3|TRBD2|18|many|TRBJ2-2
CAISELGLAGANTGELFF
TGTGCCATCAGTGAGTTGGGACTAGCGGGAGCGAACACCGGGGAGCTGTTTTTT
>TRBV2|NA|12|few|TRBJ1-1
CASSDWVTEAFF
TGTGCCAGCAGTGACTGGGTAACTGAAGCTTTCTTT
>TRBV29-1|NA|11|NA|TRBJ2-1
CSLRDSAEQFF
TGCAGCCTTCGAGATTCGGCCGAGCAGTTCTTC
>TRBV7-2|NA|16|many|TRBJ2-5
CASSLLAGRGQETQYF
TGTGCCAGCAGCTTACTCGCCGGCCGGGGACAAGAGACCCAGTACTTC
>TRBV7-3|NA|15|many|TRBJ2-2
CASSFIGGNTGELFF
TGTGCCAGCAGCTTCATCGGGGGGAACACCGGGGAGCTGTTTTTT
>TRBV7-3|NA|14|NA|TRBJ2-3
CASSLMGSLDTQYF
TGTGCCAGCAGCTTAATGGGTAGTTTAGATACGCAGTATTTT
>TRBV20-1|NA|15|NA|TRBJ1-1
CSARVLAGVYNEQFF
TGCAGTGCTAGAGTCCTAGCGGGGGTATACAATGAGCAGTTCTTT
>TRBV20-1|NA|14|many|TRBJ2-7
CSARGWEGEHEQYF
TGCAGTGCTAGAGGGTGGGAAGGGGAGCACGAGCAGTACTTC
>TRBV6-1|TRBD1|15|many|TRBJ2-5
CASSFKGAKGETQYF
TGTGCCAGCAGCTTCAAGGGGGCGAAAGGAGAGACCCAGTACTTC
>TRBV7-2|NA|12|NA|TRBJ2-1
CASSLDFNEQFF
TGTGCCAGCAGCTTAGACTTCAATGAGCAGTTCTTC